One and the same sample provided the 24 T cell receptor beta chains below, sequenced in a study of blood T cell repertoires in COVID-19. Clones were read by immunoSEQ multiplex PCR, and TCRdb kept only the in-frame ones, dropping some. The top ten hold around 11% of the sample, which has roughly 260,000 clones, roughly 86% seen once. The sequenced material came from peripheral blood. Receptors were obtained from a woman aged 25 to 39 with COVID-19, enrolled during active disease.

The J gene is TRBJ2-3, the V gene TRBV30, with D perhaps matching TRBD1 (7 bases). The CDR3 runs to 15 residues. Germline lookup yields CDR1 GTSNPN and CDR2 SVGIG (reference sequence). V was pared by 0 bases and J by 2 bases, with 12 bases between. CDR3 nucleotide sequence: TGTGCCTGGAGTGTGGGGGGACAGTCCACAGATACGCAGTATTTT. As protein: CAWSVGGQSTDTQYF.

The chain carries TRBV6-4 and TRBJ1-3; TRBD1 aligns across 7 bases. CDR3 length equals 14 residues. Germline V gene lookup returns CDR1 MRHNA and CDR2 SNTAGT. With 6 bases clipped from V and 3 bases from J, the junction kept 5 bases outside the gene matches. CDR3 sequence (DNA): TGTGCCAGCAGGGACGACAGGGTTGGAAACACCATATATTTT. The encoded protein is CASRDDRVGNTIYF.

This chain links TRBV4-1 with TRBJ2-1; TRBD2 aligns across 14 bases. Germline CDR1 reads MGHRA; CDR2 reads YSYEKL. The trim removed 3 bases at V and 8 bases at J, leaving 12 bases unmatched. This CDR3 comprises 18 residues. The CDR3: CASSQEGFGTSGSYEQFF. The CDR3 nucleotides read TGCGCCAGCAGCCAGGAAGGGTTCGGGACTAGCGGGAGCTATGAGCAGTTCTTC.

This chain uses TRBV24-1 with TRBJ2-1; 8 bases fit TRBD1. The germline CDR1 and CDR2 sequences are KGHDR and SFDVKD. V lost 4 bases, J lost 8 bases, and 6 bases stayed unmatched. The CDR3 has 14 residues. CDR3 sequence reads: CATSDSGQGHEQFF. The CDR3 nucleotides are TGTGCCACCAGTGACTCCGGACAGGGCCATGAGCAGTTCTTC.

J is TRBJ1-2 and V is TRBV5-1; 11 bases match TRBD1. Germline values: CDR1 SGHRS, CDR2 YFSETQ. The J segment lost 6 bases and the V segment lost 4 bases, leaving 5 bases of the junction unmatched. The CDR3 spans 14 residues. The CDR3 nucleotides are TGCGCCAGCAGCCCCGGACAGGGGGCGGATGGCTACACCTTC. Translation gives CASSPGQGADGYTF.

This clone was found a few times. The chain couples TRBV6-5 to TRBJ1-2; D ambiguous. The length of the CDR3 is 12 residues. Looked up from germline, CDR1 is MNHEY and CDR2 is SVGAGI. Trimming stripped 10 bases from V and 7 bases from J, with 16 bases between. The CDR3 region is CATRWVGGGYTF. For the CDR3, the DNA is TGTGCCACCCGCTGGGTGGGAGGTGGCTACACCTTC.

The rearrangement joins TRBV5-1 to TRBJ2-6; possibly TRBD1 for D (5 bases). This CDR3 contains 16 residues. V lost 4 bases to trimming and J lost 0 bases, with 11 bases between them. Per the germline V gene, CDR1 is SGHRS and CDR2 is YFSETQ. The CDR3 sequence is CASSGVTGSGANVLTF. The CDR3 DNA is TGCGCCAGCAGCGGCGTCACAGGCTCTGGGGCCAACGTCCTGACTTTC.

The chain couples TRBV4-3 to TRBJ1-6; weak D call: TRBD1 (6 bases). Trimming took off 4 bases at V and 12 bases at J, with 22 bases between the two ends. Per germline, CDR1 LGHNA and CDR2 YSLEER. This CDR3 comprises 16 residues. CDR3 DNA: TGCGCCAGCAGCCGCGATATACAGGGCCCGGGGGGACCCCTCCACTTT. Protein product: CASSRDIQGPGGPLHF.

This chain connects TRBV5-1 to TRBJ2-5, with D perhaps TRBD1 (5 bases). V was cut by 4 bases and J by 4 bases, with 11 bases left in between. The CDR3 extends over 13 amino acids. The germline CDR1 and CDR2 sequences are SGHRS and YFSETQ. The CDR3 DNA sequence: TGCGCCAGCAGCGCCCAGGGCCGAGAGACCCAGTACTTC. It translates to CASSAQGRETQYF.

The V gene is TRBV11-2, the J gene TRBJ2-7; 9 bases line up with TRBD2. Germline trimming cut 2 bases from V and 4 bases from J; bases unmatched to any gene: 9. The CDR3 has 16 residues. From germline, CDR1 is SGHAT and CDR2 FQNNGV. The chain's CDR3 is CASSLMSGRLWYEQYF. The CDR3 DNA follows: TGTGCCAGCAGCTTAATGAGCGGGAGGCTCTGGTACGAGCAGTACTTC.

The chain uses TRBV4-3 and TRBJ2-3, with 12 bases aligning to TRBD2. This CDR3 has 15 amino acids. From germline, CDR1 is LGHNA and CDR2 YSLEER. The V gene end was trimmed by 1 base and the J gene end by 4 bases; junction bases not matched to a gene: 0. CDR3 loop: CASSQASGRADTQYF. The CDR3 coding sequence is TGCGCCAGCAGCCAAGCTAGCGGGAGGGCAGATACGCAGTATTTT.

Concerning this clone: An end of the junction does not agree with germline; a read error may underlie this. V and J are TRBV7-8 and TRBJ2-2; TRBD2 aligns across 7 bases. The CDR3 is 12 residues long. Germline V gene sequence: CDR1 SGHVS, CDR2 FQNEAQ. CDR3 bases: TGCGGGGGGACCCCCGGCACCGGGGAGCTGTTTTTT. This codes for CGGTPGTGELFF.

The J gene is TRBJ2-7, the V gene TRBV10-3, with 8 nucleotides matching TRBD2. The V segment lost 6 bases and the J segment 2 bases; nucleotides outside the gene matches: 9. Germline CDR1 reads ENHRY; CDR2 reads SYGVKD. This CDR3 has 15 residues. Written as DNA, the CDR3 is TGTGCCATCAGAGAAGGTACTAGCGGCCCCTACGAGCAGTACTTC. This codes for CAIREGTSGPYEQYF.

The V call is TRBV7-8, the J call TRBJ1-5; the match to TRBD1 covers 8 bases. CDR3 length equals 16 residues. Trimming at V came to 5 bases and at J to 1 base, leaving 7 bases not matched to a gene. Germline CDR1 reads SGHVS; CDR2 reads FQNEAQ. CDR3 nucleotides: TGTGCCAGCAGCCAAAGGACAGGGACGAGCAATCAGCCCCAGCATTTT. Protein product: CASSQRTGTSNQPQHF.

The CDR3 nucleotides read TGTGCCAGCAGTTCACAGGGGGCGCAGAGCACCGGGGAGCTGTTTTTT. It translates to CASSSQGAQSTGELFF. This chain connects TRBV6-5 to TRBJ2-2, with 9 positions matching TRBD1. CDR3 length: 16 amino acids. From germline, CDR1 is MNHEY and CDR2 SVGAGI. The J segment lost 4 bases and the V segment lost 4 bases, leaving 7 bases of the junction unmatched.

There are a few counts of this clone. The chain uses TRBV4-3 and TRBJ1-2; 7 bases map to TRBD1. The CDR3 contains 14 residues. Trimming removed 4 bases from V and 3 bases from J; junction bases left unmatched: 5. Germline V gives CDR1 LGHNA, CDR2 YSLEER. CDR3 region: CASSREQGYYGYTF. In DNA, the CDR3 is TGCGCCAGCAGCCGAGAACAGGGGTACTATGGCTACACCTTC.

The V and J genes are TRBV9 and TRBJ2-7, with D possibly matching TRBD1 (6 bases). The V gene's germline CDR1 is SGDLS and CDR2 YYNGEE. V lost 2 bases, J lost 2 bases, and 14 bases lay in between. The length of the CDR3 is 15 residues. CDR3 sequence reads: CASSVGQGHTYEQYF. The CDR3 nucleotides are TGTGCCAGCAGCGTCGGGCAGGGGCATACCTACGAGCAGTACTTC. Complete variable domain (other parts from reference TRBV9 and TRBJ2-7): DSGVTQTPKHLITATGQRVTLRCSPRSGDLSVYWYQQSLDQGLQFLIQYYNGEERAKGNILERFSAQQFPDLHSELNLSSLELGDSALYFCASSVGQGHTYEQYFGPGTRLTVT.

This rearrangement joins TRBV28 to TRBJ1-2, with a possible D match to TRBD1 (5 bases). CDR1 MDHEN and CDR2 SYDVKM come from the germline V gene. V was cut by 6 bases and J by 8 bases, with 19 bases left in between. This CDR3 contains 14 residues. Written as DNA, the CDR3 is TGTGCCAGCAGCCAGCTCAGCGACCGGGGGGGCTACACCTTC. The encoded protein is CASSQLSDRGGYTF.

The CDR3 DNA reads as TGCGCCAGCAGCTCCATGGAGGGCGCGTGGGCTGGGGATGGCTACACCTTC. This translates into CASSSMEGAWAGDGYTF. The chain links TRBV4-1 to TRBJ1-2; D is unclear. Germline CDR1 and CDR2: MGHRA and YSYEKL. The CDR3 loop spans 17 amino acids. V lost 5 bases and J lost 6, with 25 bases in between.

This clone was seen a handful of times. The chain is built from TRBV2 and TRBJ2-5; D is undetermined. This CDR3 contains 13 residues. The V and J ends lost 4 bases and 1 base respectively, with 7 bases between them. Germline assignment: CDR1 SNHLY and CDR2 FYNNEI. The CDR3 spells CASSGSVQETQYF. The CDR3 coding sequence is TGTGCCAGCAGTGGAAGCGTCCAAGAGACCCAGTACTTC.

V usage is TRBV5-4 and J usage is TRBJ2-2; possibly TRBD2 for D (6 bases). Germline V CDR1 and CDR2: SGHNT, YYREEE (reference sequence). The CDR3 contains 17 residues. V was clipped by 4 bases and J by 3 bases, with 19 bases between them. The CDR3 sequence is CASSLQRRAGDTGELFF. DNA of the CDR3: TGTGCCAGCAGCCTCCAACGGAGGGCCGGGGACACCGGGGAGCTGTTTTTT.

The chain joins TRBV19 to TRBJ2-2; tentative D call: TRBD1 (5 bases). This CDR3 contains 15 residues. V lost 5 bases to trimming and J lost 6 bases, with 16 bases between them. From germline, CDR1 is LNHDA and CDR2 SQIVND (reference sequence). For the CDR3, the DNA is TGTGCCAGTAGTCTCCGGCAGGGTCGGGCCGGGGAGCTGTTTTTT. Amino acids: CASSLRQGRAGELFF. The variable domain in full, completed from reference TRBV19 and TRBJ2-2, reads DGGITQSPKYLFRKEGQNVTLSCEQNLNHDAMYWYRQDPGQGLRLIYYSQIVNDFQKGDIAEGYSVSREKKESFPLTVTSAQKNPTAFYLCASSLRQGRAGELFFGEGSRLTVL.

The genes are TRBV5-1 and TRBJ2-7; weak D call: TRBD1 (5 bases). Germline assignment: CDR1 SGHRS and CDR2 YFSETQ. The CDR3 runs to 14 residues. Trimming took off 1 base at V and 7 bases at J, with 15 bases between the two ends. The CDR3 DNA is TGCGCCAGCAGCTTGAGTCAGGGCGTCGGGGAGCAGTACTTC. Translating it yields CASSLSQGVGEQYF.

V usage is TRBV3-1 (or the pseudogene TRBV3-2) and J usage is TRBJ2-3, with 13 positions matching TRBD2. J was trimmed by 6 bases and V by 4 bases; bases with no gene match: 13. Germline loops: CDR1 LGHDT, CDR2 YNNKEL (reference sequence). The CDR3 has 18 amino acids. The CDR3: CASSLFGTSGTTPDTQYF. CDR3 coding DNA: TGTGCCAGCAGCCTATTCGGGACTAGCGGGACCACGCCGGATACGCAGTATTTT.